This T cell receptor (beta chain) was retrieved from a study of T cell responses to AZD1222 COVID-19 vaccine. Findings of the study overall: Among those given AZD1222, only five to seven were seropositive at baseline. The study reported that nearly half of spike-specific TCRs target unmutated variant regions.

Here immunoSEQ multiplex PCR was the method, and the copy in TCRdb shows in-frame clones only, minus some. The sample consists of about 94,000 clones, roughly 89% of them appearing once. Worth noting for this clone: Its specificity is unknown.

Germline V lookup: CDR1 SEHNR, CDR2 FQNEAQ (reference sequence). This CDR3 contains 14 residues. Trimming cost V 4 bases and J 6 bases; bases outside gene matches: 4. The chain has TRBV7-9 and TRBJ1-5; TRBD1 matches 9 bases. The receptor was derived from an adult in good health. This sample comprised peripheral blood, obtained on day 0 of AZD1222 vaccination. This CDR3 is CASSWDREGQPQHF. The CDR3 bases are TGTGCCAGCAGCTGGGACAGGGAAGGTCAGCCCCAGCATTTT.